The TCR beta chain described here comes from a study of cytomegalovirus exposure and HLA in healthy donors (dated by TCRdb to 2017 to 2019). With regard to the full study: In an earlier analysis of under 600 of the donors, around 290 Gb of sequence data and 120 million or so unique TCR beta sequences from 180 million or so T cells were reported. The study was designed to test whether signatures of past pathogen exposure could be identified by cataloging public T cell receptors. Donor age, sex, ethnicity and CMV serostatus were collected together with the repertoire data. To study patterns of TCR occurrence, a later analysis re-analyzed previously published TCR beta repertoires from just over 650 donors and added high-resolution HLA genotyping. Among the approximately 430 genotyped donors, around 81% belonged to the genetic ancestry cluster associated with self-reported Caucasian donors. An early release covering roughly 600 HLA-typed donors comprised about 300 gigabases of sequencing data and roughly 85 million unique TCR sequences. Along with the roughly 610-subject first cohort, a separate validation cohort of 120 different subjects was used. The number of typed donors differed by locus: roughly 629-640 for A, B, C, DRB1 and DQB1; 500 to 550 for DQA1; 600 to 610 for DPA1; and about 470 for DPB1. Every discovery cohort repertoire had been produced on one sequencing platform. The T cell repertoires of 666 subjects were profiled by immunosequencing and related to cytomegalovirus serostatus. An earlier analysis of 587 of the donors applied high-throughput TCR beta sequencing to assess whether each TCR beta V gene segment acted as functional or pseudogenic. Rather than using new phenotypic data, the later analysis identified candidate immune exposures from TCR beta sequences and from how often those sequences occurred across donors. High-throughput TCR immunosequencing, statistical association of individual TCRs with disease status, and machine learning were combined to predict cytomegalovirus infection status. A handful of DR-DQ haplotypes were handled as single units for association and clustering because linkage in the cohort was strong. In a later genetic analysis, genome-wide SNP genotypes for about 55% of the 666 donors were used, and that subset was treated as a discovery cohort. Both class I and class II loci were covered by HLA typing, at four-digit resolution. Across 398 genotyped donors of the cohort, an average of about 200,000 unique TCR beta nucleotide sequences per donor were sequenced, and 15% to 20% of those sequences were non-productive. Overall results and qualifications from the work: A later genetic analysis associated a missense DCLRE1C variant with V-gene and J-gene trimming of TCR beta chains, and an independent cohort replicated the association. The sequencing pipeline was judged likely to have produced a cluster of highly shared sequence variants as a technical artifact. According to a later analysis, parvovirus B19, influenza, CMV and Epstein-Barr virus appeared linked to several top co-occurrence clusters. Because HLA typing was unavailable for some donors at each locus, only the typed subset was used in association tests. The presence/absence analyses assumed that sequencing depth was roughly uniform across donors, and that assumption may not be true. When HLA alleles, especially DR and DQ, strongly co-occurred, TCR associations were difficult to assign to individual alleles. The authors suggested that the approach could potentially be extended to other disease states and immunological phenotypes. The classifier was reported to diagnose cytomegalovirus status with high specificity and sensitivity in both the original cohort and the validation cohort. For the cohort, immune exposure information was limited to CMV serostatus. The study listed 164 TCR beta chains as associated with cytomegalovirus. Some IMGT-functional V segments, including TRBV6-2 and TRBV6-3, could not be distinguished by the 87-base-pair reads and were therefore excluded. At a false discovery rate of 0.05, a later analysis linked fewer than 20,000 TCR beta sequences to specific HLA alleles. This cohort had only TCR beta chains sequenced, and the lack of alpha or paired-chain data limited which features could be detected. In vitro tests confirmed that a few of the cytomegalovirus-associated TCR beta chains recognize cytomegalovirus antigens. About 17 rarely observed V segments, including chromosome 9 orphons, were excluded from the earlier analysis of almost 600 of the donors because counts were too low. Most CMV-associated TCR beta chains appeared to be HLA-restricted in a later analysis, and the HLA associations seemed to be driven largely by CMV exposure. In an earlier analysis of about 550 of the donors, most TCR beta V segments were observed in productive rearrangements about 87% or about 30% of the time, broadly matching IMGT annotations. According to a later analysis, TCR association rates differed among HLA loci, with DRB1 alleles showing the most associated TCRs and HLA-C alleles showing the fewest. Linkage disequilibrium might explain the correlated functional status among segregating V segments, but an unknown experimental factor could not be excluded. A further reported finding was that TCR beta sequences accurately predicted the HLA-A and HLA-B alleles for most subjects in the first cohort. In a later analysis, HLA-associated TCR beta chains showed more clonal expansion and lower generation probabilities than non-associated chains that were equally common. In a later genetic analysis, fewer N-insertions in productive TCRs were reported among donors in an Asian-associated ancestry cluster than the roughly 700-donor mean. Across donors, most TCR sequences were observed very rarely, whereas some public TCRs were present in many individuals.

The cohort was made up of around 720 healthy bone marrow donors. Cohort members were all nominally healthy when sampled, although unrecorded immune exposures were likely present. The donor tested CMV seropositive, placing the donor among the roughly 300 seropositive members of the cohort. A peripheral blood sample was provided by each donor, and peripheral blood mononuclear cells were used for TCR beta sequencing. Genomic DNA was extracted from the blood cell samples with the Qiagen DNeasy Blood Extraction Kit. V is cut by 2 bases and J by 0 bases, and the space between the germline ends is 6 bases. CDR1 and CDR2, per the germline V gene, are SGHRS and YFSETQ. The CDR3 spans 13 residues, from the cysteine through the phenylalanine. Only the CDR3 DNA is retained, 39 bases long and in frame from the first base. This clone occurred a few times. Its antigen is still unknown. No per-base quality is available; no much larger clone lies one base away.

Library prep was done by the immunoSEQ multiplex PCR assay. For the multiplex PCR, a mixture combining 60 forward primers for TCR Vbeta segments and 13 reverse primers for TCR Jbeta segments was used. The CDR3 region of rearranged TCR beta genes was amplified from genomic DNA with a multiplex PCR assay. The amplified TCR beta libraries were sequenced on the Illumina HiSeq System as 87-base-pair reads. As for the original processing: Across the 670 or so repertoires, a later analysis counted some 81 million unique TCR beta chains, roughly 11 million of which were shared by at least two donors. Raw reads were error-corrected and collapsed into unique sequences by a nearest-neighbor algorithm in which closely related sequences were merged to remove PCR and sequencing errors. V, D and J gene segments were assigned by aligning CDR3 sequences to IMGT reference sequences. For a sequence to be retained, a match of at least six nucleotides to both a V gene segment and a J gene segment was required. A rearrangement was called productive if the CDR3 had no stop codons and remained in frame with V and J, and every other rearrangement was called non-productive. CDR3 was defined according to IMGT convention as the region running from the second conserved V-encoded cysteine to the conserved J-encoded phenylalanine. Sequences without an unambiguous match to a single V gene segment were excluded from the earlier analysis of almost 600 of the donors. An earlier analysis of about 600 of the donors called V segments functional above 56.7% productive rearrangements and segregating when the between-donor standard deviation exceeded 5%. A statistical classification framework was built to diagnose cytomegalovirus status from the catalog of TCR beta chain sequences. A later analysis assigned V and J genes by comparing TCR nucleotide sequences with IMGT/GENE-DB human TR gene sequences. A later analysis assigned CDR3 sequences and most-parsimonious VDJ recombination scenarios with the TCRdist pipeline. A later analysis defined each TCR beta chain by its CDR3 amino acid sequence plus V-gene family, and excluded reads lacking a unique V-gene family. A later analysis removed several hundred highly shared, low-generation-probability nucleotide sequences to deal with suspected cross-contamination and a sequencing artifact. A later analysis calculated a clonal expansion index for each public chain from normalized within-repertoire ranks of inferred template counts. A later analysis computed generation probabilities with a VDJ recombination model fitted to out-of-frame rearrangements, and checked the results against IGoR. A later analysis scored TCR-TCR, TCR-HLA and TCR-CMV co-occurrence with hypergeometric tests, applying a repertoire-size bias correction to TCR pairs. To estimate false discovery rates, a later analysis permuted the HLA or CMV assignments 20 times. In a later analysis, co-occurring TCRs were grouped with DBSCAN, and TCRdist sequence similarity was added when clustering was performed within HLA-allele-positive subsets. Repertoires with fewer than 30,000 or more than 120,000 public chains were left out of co-occurrence clustering, as were a few repertoires with anomalous nucleotide sharing. TCRdb took over this immuneACCESS table, retaining in-frame rearrangements with V and J assigned. Such tables are incomplete; in checked studies, under half of the missing clones stem from an unresolved V gene, and the remainder is unexplained. V, J and clone size derive from that table, while D and trimming were established from the DNA sequence. The sample table lists more than 100,000 clones, about 9.2% of them with a count of one. The top ten hold roughly 6.4% of the sample.

The rearrangement joined TRBV5-1 to TRBJ2-7; the D gene remains uncertain. The sequenced sample consisted of PBMCs. This clonotype was obtained from a woman aged 40 to 50 in good health and CMV-seropositive. The CDR3 here reads CASSFYNSYEQYF. The bases are TGCGCCAGCAGCTTTTATAACTCCTACGAGCAGTACTTC.